The entry that follows covers one T cell receptor beta chain sequence. The deep-level immunoSEQ assay was used. Clones were sequenced by immunoSEQ multiplex PCR, and TCRdb holds only the in-frame ones, with some missing. The sample shows about 1.5 million clones, roughly 96% of them seen only once. The sample is drawn from a study of shared clonotypes between healthy human individuals. The CDR3 is made up of 15 amino acids. Trimming pared 0 bases from V and 6 bases from J, leaving 11 bases between. CDR1 is MDHEN and CDR2 is SYDVKM in the germline V gene. Memory CD4+ cells were the fraction left after CD45RA+ naive selection.

The rearrangement links TRBV28 to TRBJ2-2; D is unresolved. Sequencing input: naive CD4+ T cells sorted from blood. Subset reported: CD45RA+ positively selected. The receptor's source is a man aged 25 to 40 in good health. CDR3 DNA: TGTGCCAGCAGTTTATGGGCTGAGTTTTCCGGGGAGCTGTTTTTT. Protein product: CASSLWAEFSGELFF. The full variable domain, completed using reference TRBV28 and TRBJ2-2, is DVKVTQSSRYLVKRTGEKVFLECVQDMDHENMFWYRQDPGLGLRLIYFSYDVKMKEKGDIPEGYSVSREKKERFSLILESASTNQTSMYLCASSLWAEFSGELFFGEGSRLTVL.